This TCR beta chain emerged from a study of cytomegalovirus exposure and HLA in healthy donors. Findings and caveats of the study: Rarity characterized most TCR sequences, yet some public TCRs appeared in many donors. Productive rates of about 90% or about 30% were seen for most TCR beta V segments in an earlier analysis. It was in a later analysis that TCR association rates were seen to vary by HLA locus, highest for DRB1 and lowest for HLA-C. In a later analysis, a genetic analysis reported fewer productive-TCR N-insertions in an Asian-associated ancestry cluster than the cohort average.

As for this clone: Its antigen is not known.

The PCR contained 60 Vbeta and 13 Jbeta primers. Sequenced by immunoSEQ multiplex PCR; TCRdb stores in-frame clones only, minus some. The sample has 100,000 to 150,000 clones; about 80% are singletons. The germline V gene has CDR1 MNHEY and CDR2 SVGAGI. V lost 9 bases and J 3 bases, leaving 11 bases between the germline ends. The CDR3 consists of 12 residues. The sequence came from a boy aged 2 to 10 in good health and CMV-seronegative. Sequencing was carried out using PBMCs. The rearrangement uses TRBV6-5 and TRBJ1-2; D not certain. In DNA, the CDR3 is TGTGCCAGTACCGGCGGAGACTATGGCTACACCTTC. This codes for CASTGGDYGYTF.